The clone carrying this TCR beta chain is classed as medium-sized. The antigen remains undetermined. This entry is derived from a study of metastatic and nonmetastatic thyroid tumors. For the study at large: Patients with malignant and benign thyroid disease provided blood and tumor or nodule tissue, whose repertoires were compared. Whole-study findings and limits: For both blood and tumor, malignant thyroid tumors reportedly showed significantly higher TCR beta diversity than benign nodules did.

All patients reached thyroid surgery having received no treatment beforehand. As handled by the study authors: Researchers built a distant-metastasis classifier for papillary thyroid cancer that drew on CDR3 differences across clinicopathological groups. TCRdb reassembled clones from the PCR reads with MiXCR. Here the V and J calls rest on TCRdb's processing, not on the authors' analysis. Seen here are about 4,300 clones, approximately 23% observed once, and the top ten hold roughly 10%. Germline V gene sequence: CDR1 KGHSH, CDR2 LQKENI. This CDR3 has 14 residues. Deletions cut 7 bases from V and 7 bases from J, with 16 bases between.

The sequence came from a male donor with papillary thyroid cancer or a benign thyroid nodule (not recorded which). Some clones in this sample may be carry-over from other donors' samples. J is TRBJ1-4 and V is TRBV18; TRBD1 is a possible D gene (5 bases). Specimen: tumor tissue. As DNA, the CDR3 is TGTGCCAGCTGCCCGGGACCTCGGGGTGAAAAACTGTTTTTT. Translation gives CASCPGPRGEKLFF.